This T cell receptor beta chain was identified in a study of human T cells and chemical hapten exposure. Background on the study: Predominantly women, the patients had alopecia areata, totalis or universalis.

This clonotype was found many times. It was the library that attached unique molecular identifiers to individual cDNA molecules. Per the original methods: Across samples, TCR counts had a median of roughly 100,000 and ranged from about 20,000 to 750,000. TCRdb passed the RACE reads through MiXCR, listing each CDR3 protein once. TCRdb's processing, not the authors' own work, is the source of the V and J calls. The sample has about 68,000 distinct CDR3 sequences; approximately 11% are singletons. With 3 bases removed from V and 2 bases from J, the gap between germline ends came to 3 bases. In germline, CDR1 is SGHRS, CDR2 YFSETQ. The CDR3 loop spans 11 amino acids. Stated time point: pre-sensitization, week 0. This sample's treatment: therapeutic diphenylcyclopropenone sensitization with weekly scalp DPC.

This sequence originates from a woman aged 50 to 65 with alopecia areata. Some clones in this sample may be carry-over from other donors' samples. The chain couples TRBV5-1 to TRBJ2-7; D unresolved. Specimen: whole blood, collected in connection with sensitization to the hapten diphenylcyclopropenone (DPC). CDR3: CASSSPYEQYF. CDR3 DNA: TGCGCCAGCAGCTCTCCCTACGAGCAGTACTTC.